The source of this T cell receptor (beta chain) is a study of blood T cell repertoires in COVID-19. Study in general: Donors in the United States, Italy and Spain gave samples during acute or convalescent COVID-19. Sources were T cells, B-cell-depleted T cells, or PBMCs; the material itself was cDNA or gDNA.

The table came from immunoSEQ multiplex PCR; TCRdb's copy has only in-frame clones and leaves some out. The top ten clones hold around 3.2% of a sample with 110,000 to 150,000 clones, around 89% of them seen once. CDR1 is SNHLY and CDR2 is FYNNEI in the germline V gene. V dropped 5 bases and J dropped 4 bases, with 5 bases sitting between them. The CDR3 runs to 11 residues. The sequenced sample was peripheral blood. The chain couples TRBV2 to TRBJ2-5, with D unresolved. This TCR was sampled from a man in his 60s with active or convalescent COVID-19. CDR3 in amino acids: CASSLGETQYF. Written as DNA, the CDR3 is TGTGCCAGCAGTCTCGGAGAGACCCAGTACTTC. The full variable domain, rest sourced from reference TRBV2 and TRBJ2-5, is EPEVTQTPSHQVTQMGQEVILRCVPISNHLYFYWYRQILGQKVEFLVSFYNNEISEKSEIFDDQFSVERPDGSNFTLKIRSTKLEDSAMYFCASSLGETQYFGPGTRLLVL.